The source of this T cell receptor beta chain is a study of blood T cell repertoires in COVID-19. The V end lost 5 bases, the J end lost 0 bases, and 8 bases lay between the germline ends. The CDR3 spans 14 residues. The germline CDR1 and CDR2 sequences are SGHVS and FQNEAQ. Using immunoSEQ multiplex PCR, the repertoire was profiled, and TCRdb retains in-frame clones only, with some absent. The sample has some 390,000 clones; approximately 91% are singletons. The sample consisted of peripheral blood. The TCR comes from a woman aged 40 to 50 with COVID-19, enrolled during active disease. The chain is built from TRBV7-8 and TRBJ1-5, with unresolved D. The chain's CDR3 is CASSLRDSNQPQHF. The CDR3 region has the DNA TGTGCCAGCAGCCTGAGAGATAGCAATCAGCCCCAGCATTTT.